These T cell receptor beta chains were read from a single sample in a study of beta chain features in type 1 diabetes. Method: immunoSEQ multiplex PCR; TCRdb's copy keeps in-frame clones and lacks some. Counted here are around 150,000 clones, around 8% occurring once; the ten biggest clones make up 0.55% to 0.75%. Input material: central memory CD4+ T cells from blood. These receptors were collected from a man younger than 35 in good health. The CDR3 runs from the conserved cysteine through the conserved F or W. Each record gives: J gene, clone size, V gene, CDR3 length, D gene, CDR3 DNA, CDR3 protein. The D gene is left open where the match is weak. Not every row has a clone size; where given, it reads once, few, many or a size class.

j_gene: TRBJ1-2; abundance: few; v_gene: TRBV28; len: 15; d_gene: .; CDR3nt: TGTGCCAGCAGGGACTCCGCGGGCGGGTACTATGGCTACACCTTC; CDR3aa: CASRDSAGGYYGYTF
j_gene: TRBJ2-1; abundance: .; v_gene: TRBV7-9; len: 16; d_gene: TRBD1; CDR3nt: TGTGCCAGCAGCCTGGGACAGGGAATAAAGTGGAATGAGCAGTTCTTC; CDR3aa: CASSLGQGIKWNEQFF
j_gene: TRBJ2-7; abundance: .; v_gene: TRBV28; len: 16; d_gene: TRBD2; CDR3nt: TGTGCCAGCAGTTTATGGAGGGTCGCGGGAGGCCACGAGCAGTACTTC; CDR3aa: CASSLWRVAGGHEQYF
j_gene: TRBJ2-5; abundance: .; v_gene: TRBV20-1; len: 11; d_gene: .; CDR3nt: TGCAGTGGCGGGATACAAGAGACCCAGTACTTC; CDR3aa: CSGGIQETQYF
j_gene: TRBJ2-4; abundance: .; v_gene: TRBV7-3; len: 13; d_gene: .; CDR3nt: TGTGCCAGCAGCTGGGGCCCAACAAACATTCAGTACTTC; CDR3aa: CASSWGPTNIQYF
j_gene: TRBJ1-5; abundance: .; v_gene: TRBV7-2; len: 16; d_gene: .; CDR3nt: TGTGCCAGCAGCTTAAATGGCGGCGGAGTCAATCAGCCCCAGCATTTT; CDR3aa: CASSLNGGGVNQPQHF
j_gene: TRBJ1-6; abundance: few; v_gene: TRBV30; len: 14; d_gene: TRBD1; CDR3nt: TGTGCTCGGAGCCGCGGGACAGGGAATTCACCCCTCCACTTT; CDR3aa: CARSRGTGNSPLHF
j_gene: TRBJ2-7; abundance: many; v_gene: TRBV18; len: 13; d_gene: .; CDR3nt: TGTGCCAGCTCACCGGTTTCGGGTTACGAGCAGTACTTC; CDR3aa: CASSPVSGYEQYF
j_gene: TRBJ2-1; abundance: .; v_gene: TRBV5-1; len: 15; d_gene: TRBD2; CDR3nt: TGCGCCAGCAGCGGCCGGGCGGGAGGTTACAATGAGCAGTTCTTC; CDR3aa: CASSGRAGGYNEQFF
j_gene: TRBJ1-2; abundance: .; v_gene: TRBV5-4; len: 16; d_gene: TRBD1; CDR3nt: TGTGCCAGCAGTCGGGACAGGGAGAGTGGTAACTATGGCTACACCTTC; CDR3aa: CASSRDRESGNYGYTF
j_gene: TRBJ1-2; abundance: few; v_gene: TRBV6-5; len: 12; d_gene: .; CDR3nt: TGTGCCAGCAGTTACGGCGGCTATGGCTACACCTTC; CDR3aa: CASSYGGYGYTF
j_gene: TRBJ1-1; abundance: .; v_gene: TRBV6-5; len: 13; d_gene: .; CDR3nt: TGTGCCAGCAGCCGCCAGGGGAGTGCTGAAGCTTTCTTT; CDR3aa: CASSRQGSAEAFF
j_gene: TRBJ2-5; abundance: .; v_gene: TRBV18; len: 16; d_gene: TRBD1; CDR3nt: TGTGCCAGCTCACCAAGGGACAGCTCGGACCAAGAGACCCAGTACTTC; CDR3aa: CASSPRDSSDQETQYF
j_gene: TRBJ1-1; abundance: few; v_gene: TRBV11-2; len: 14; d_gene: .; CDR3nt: TGTGCCAGCAGCTTAGTGGAGGGGTACACTGAAGCTTTCTTT; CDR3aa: CASSLVEGYTEAFF
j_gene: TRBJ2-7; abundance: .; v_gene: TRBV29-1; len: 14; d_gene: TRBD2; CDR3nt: TGCAGCGTTTCCGAGCGGGGGAAAGCCTACGAGCAGTACTTC; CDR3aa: CSVSERGKAYEQYF
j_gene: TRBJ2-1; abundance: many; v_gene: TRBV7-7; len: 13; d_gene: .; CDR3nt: TGTGCTAGCAGCCAAAACTACAACGATGAGCAGTTCTTC; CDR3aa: CASSQNYNDEQFF
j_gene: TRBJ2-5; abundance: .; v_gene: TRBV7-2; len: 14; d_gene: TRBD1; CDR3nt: TGTGCCAGCAGCTCCAGGACAGGGCTTGGGACCCAGTACTTC; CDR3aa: CASSSRTGLGTQYF
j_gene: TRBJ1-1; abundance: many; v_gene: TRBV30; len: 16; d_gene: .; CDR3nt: TGTGCCTGGACCCCATGGACTGCGCTTCCAAACACTGAAGCTTTCTTT; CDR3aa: CAWTPWTALPNTEAFF
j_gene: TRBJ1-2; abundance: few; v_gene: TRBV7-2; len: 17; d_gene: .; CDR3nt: TGTGCCAGCAGCTTAGTCGGAGGGGCAGGGCTTAACTATGGCTACACCTTC; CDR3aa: CASSLVGGAGLNYGYTF
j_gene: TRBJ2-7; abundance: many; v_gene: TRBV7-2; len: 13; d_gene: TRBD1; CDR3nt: TGTGCCAGCAGCGCGAGGACAGGCTACGAGCAGTACTTC; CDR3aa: CASSARTGYEQYF
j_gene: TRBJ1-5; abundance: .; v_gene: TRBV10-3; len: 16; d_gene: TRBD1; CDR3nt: TGTGCCATCAGTGCCTCCGGGACAGGGAGCGGCCAGCCCCAGCATTTT; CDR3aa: CAISASGTGSGQPQHF
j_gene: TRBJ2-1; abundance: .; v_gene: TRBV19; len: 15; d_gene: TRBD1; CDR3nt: TGTGCCAGTAGGAGGCCCGGGACAGGCTACAATGAGCAGTTCTTC; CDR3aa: CASRRPGTGYNEQFF
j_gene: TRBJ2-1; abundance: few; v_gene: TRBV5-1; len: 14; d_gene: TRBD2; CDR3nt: TGCGCCAGCAGCTTAACTAGCGGGGGCAATGAGCAGTTCTTC; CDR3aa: CASSLTSGGNEQFF
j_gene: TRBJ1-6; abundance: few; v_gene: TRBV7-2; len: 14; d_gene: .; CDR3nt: TGTGCCAGCAGTCGGACCGGGAATAATTCACCCCTCCACTTT; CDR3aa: CASSRTGNNSPLHF
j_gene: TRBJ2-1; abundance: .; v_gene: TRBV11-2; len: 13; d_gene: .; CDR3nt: TGTGCCAGCAGCTTGGGGCAGTACAATGAGCAGTTCTTC; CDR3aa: CASSLGQYNEQFF